One and the same sample provided the 24 T cell receptor beta chains below, sequenced in a study of T cells in Graves' hyperthyroidism and ophthalmopathy (dated by TCRdb to about 2019). The library was generated by multiplex PCR. Sequencing used an Illumina HiSeq 2000. Amplification of TCR beta CDR3 regions was carried out from RNA transcripts. The first round of RT-PCR for the TCR CDR3 was performed with the HTBI primer set and the Qiagen OneStep RT-PCR kit. TCRdb trimmed the raw reads at Q25, called clones with MiXCR and kept productive beta chains. Merged by CDR3 protein, the rows form single entries marked with the most common genes and DNA. Here the sample has about 380,000 distinct CDR3 sequences; around 15% occur a single time. Roughly a fifth of the sample lies in the top ten. The sample consisted of blood. Receptors originate from a young woman with Graves' ophthalmopathy.

This clonotype came up many times. The J gene is TRBJ1-1, the V gene TRBV12-3 or TRBV12-4, with D tentatively TRBD1 (6 bases). The V end lost 5 bases, the J end lost 0 bases, and 22 bases lay between the germline ends. This CDR3 spans 18 amino acids. The CDR3 here is CASSDTGPIALMNTEAFF. The CDR3 DNA follows: TGTGCCAGCAGTGATACAGGGCCCATCGCTTTGATGAACACTGAAGCTTTCTTT.

Many counts were recorded for this clonotype. As DNA, the CDR3 is TGTGCCAGCAGTTACTCGGCAGGGACTGGACACGGCTACACCTTC. This translates into CASSYSAGTGHGYTF. The chain employs TRBV6-6 and TRBJ1-2, with D possibly TRBD1 on 5 matching bases. V was clipped by 0 bases and J by 8 bases, with 16 bases between them. The CDR3 sequence is 15 residues long. Germline V gives CDR1 MNHNY, CDR2 SVGAGI (reference sequence).

The chain has TRBV7-9 and TRBJ2-7; TRBD2 matches 7 bases. This CDR3 is 15 amino acids long. Germline trimming cut 4 bases from V and 5 bases from J; bases unmatched to any gene: 11. Per the germline V gene, CDR1 is SEHNR and CDR2 is FQNEAQ (reference sequence). The CDR3 reads CASSSSGGGDHEQYF. Here the CDR3 DNA reads TGTGCCAGCAGCTCTAGCGGTGGGGGGGACCACGAGCAGTACTTC.

This clonotype showed up many times. V is TRBV12-3 or TRBV12-4 and J is TRBJ1-2; D gene ambiguous. V lost 1 base, J lost 8 bases, and 8 bases lay in between. This CDR3 spans 12 amino acids. CDR3 nucleotides: TGTGCCAGCAGTTTAGTCGCATCCGGCTACACCTTC. This translates into CASSLVASGYTF.

This clonotype has a count of ten or more. Written as DNA, the CDR3 is TGTGCCAGCAGCCCCCGGACCCAACGTGAAAACACCATATATTTT. Translated: CASSPRTQRENTIYF. The chain couples TRBV7-9 to TRBJ1-3; D unresolved. The germline V gene encodes CDR1 SEHNR and CDR2 FQNEAQ (reference sequence). The V end lost 5 bases, the J end lost 6 bases, and 17 bases lay between the germline ends. The CDR3 runs to 15 residues.

This clonotype was picked up many times. The V gene is TRBV12-3 or TRBV12-4, the J gene TRBJ2-1; TRBD2 aligns across 8 bases. The length of the CDR3 is 14 residues. Trimming took 8 bases from V and 5 from J; bases not matched to a gene: 8. The CDR3 nucleotides are TGTGCCAGCGCCTCGGGGGGGAACAACAATGAGCAGTTCTTC. Encoded protein: CASASGGNNNEQFF.

This clonotype was counted at least ten times. The chain employs TRBV3-1 and TRBJ2-5, with TRBD2 identical over 13 bases. The CDR3 runs 16 residues. V shed 5 bases and J 2 bases; nucleotides not matched to a gene: 5. In germline, CDR1 is LGHDT, CDR2 YNNKEL (reference sequence). The CDR3 region is CASSYGTSGNQETQYF. CDR3 DNA sequence: TGTGCCAGCAGCTACGGGACTAGCGGGAATCAAGAGACCCAGTACTTC.

This clonotype was found many times. V gene TRBV6-1 combines with J gene TRBJ1-6, with a possible D match to TRBD1 (6 bases). Germline loops: CDR1 MNHNS, CDR2 SASEGT. V was cut by 6 bases and J by 0 bases, with 12 bases left in between. The length of the CDR3 is 16 residues. The CDR3 region has the DNA TGTGCCAGCAGCCGAGACAGGAGCTCCTATAATTCACCCCTCCACTTT. This codes for CASSRDRSSYNSPLHF.

This clonotype was recorded at least ten times. The chain couples TRBV12-3 or TRBV12-4 to TRBJ1-5, with D unresolved. V was shortened by 6 bases and J by 3 bases, with 15 bases between the two germline ends. The CDR3 runs to 15 residues. The CDR3 DNA sequence: TGTGCCAGCAGCAAATCGGGTCAGGACAATCAGCCCCAGCATTTT. It encodes CASSKSGQDNQPQHF.

The chain carries TRBV2 and TRBJ1-4, with a weak D call TRBD1 (5 bases). V dropped 8 bases and J dropped 6 bases, with 19 bases sitting between them. This CDR3 comprises 15 residues. Germline V lookup: CDR1 SNHLY, CDR2 FYNNEI. Here the CDR3 reads CASSRALGLDEKLFF. CDR3 nucleotide sequence: TGTGCCAGCTCCAGGGCCCTCGGGCTGGATGAAAAACTGTTTTTT. The full variable domain, its missing parts supplied by reference TRBV2 and TRBJ1-4, is EPEVTQTPSHQVTQMGQEVILRCVPISNHLYFYWYRQILGQKVEFLVSFYNNEISEKSEIFDDQFSVERPDGSNFTLKIRSTKLEDSAMYFCASSRALGLDEKLFFGSGTQLSVL.

The V call is TRBV20-1, the J call TRBJ2-1, with TRBD2 matching 12 bases. CDR3 size: 15 residues. V shed 1 base, J shed 15 bases, and the junction held 13 bases outside the gene matches. Germline assignment: CDR1 DFQATT and CDR2 SNEGSKA (reference sequence). The CDR3 region is CSARVGLASGGALFF. CDR3 nucleotide sequence: TGCAGTGCTAGAGTGGGACTTGCTAGCGGGGGGGCACTGTTCTTC.

This clonotype appeared many times. The chain joins TRBV19 to TRBJ1-5; D gene unclear. The CDR3 sequence is 16 residues long. From germline, CDR1 is LNHDA and CDR2 SQIVND (reference sequence). Trimming removed 2 bases from V and 4 bases from J, with 15 bases in between. In DNA form, the CDR3 reads TGTGCCAGTAGTATACGGCAGCGAATCGGGAATCAGCCCCAGCATTTT. Its protein product is CASSIRQRIGNQPQHF. The full variable domain, rest sourced from reference TRBV19 and TRBJ1-5, is DGGITQSPKYLFRKEGQNVTLSCEQNLNHDAMYWYRQDPGQGLRLIYYSQIVNDFQKGDIAEGYSVSREKKESFPLTVTSAQKNPTAFYLCASSIRQRIGNQPQHFGDGTRLSIL.

The chain combines TRBV6-1 with TRBJ1-4; D unclear. CDR1 MNHNS and CDR2 SASEGT come from the germline V gene. Deletions cut 6 bases from V and 7 bases from J, with 6 bases between. CDR3 length: 11 residues. The CDR3 sequence: CASRAGEKLFF. CDR3 nucleotide sequence: TGTGCCAGCAGGGCCGGTGAAAAACTGTTTTTT.

This chain's CDR3 is CATSRGGTPGELFF. The CDR3 DNA reads as TGTGCCACCAGCAGAGGGGGGACACCCGGGGAGCTGTTTTTT. The chain employs TRBV15 and TRBJ2-2; D possibly corresponds to TRBD1 (6 bases). This CDR3 has 14 amino acids. Germline lookup yields CDR1 LNHNV and CDR2 YYDKDF (reference sequence). V lost 1 base to trimming and J lost 6 bases, with 9 bases between them.

The chain combines TRBV20-1 with TRBJ2-3; 10 nucleotides line up with TRBD2. Trimming cost V 4 bases and J 1 base; bases outside gene matches: 5. The CDR3 totals 15 residues. Germline-derived CDR1 and CDR2 are DFQATT and SNEGSKA (reference sequence). The CDR3 reads CSATVLAGGTDTQYF. In DNA, the CDR3 is TGCAGTGCTACAGTCCTAGCGGGGGGCACAGATACGCAGTATTTT.

The chain employs TRBV5-1 and TRBJ2-3; 9 nucleotides line up with TRBD2. Germline assignment: CDR1 SGHRS and CDR2 YFSETQ. The CDR3 runs 15 residues. Trimming cost V 1 base and J 1 base; bases outside gene matches: 1. The CDR3 here is CASSLKRGGTDTQYF. The CDR3 DNA follows: TGCGCCAGCAGCTTGAAGCGGGGGGGCACAGATACGCAGTATTTT.

J is TRBJ2-7 and V is TRBV14; the D gene is possibly TRBD2 (5 bases). Trimming took off 0 bases at V and 6 bases at J, with 9 bases between the two ends. This CDR3 is built from 13 residues. CDR1 is SGHDN, CDR2 FVKESK, per germline. The CDR3 loop reads CASSQDLGSEQYF. The CDR3 DNA reads TGTGCCAGCAGCCAAGATTTAGGGAGCGAGCAGTACTTC.

This clonotype was picked up many times. This chain links TRBV20-1 with TRBJ2-3; the match to TRBD1 covers 9 bases. V lost 1 base, J lost 6 bases, and 11 bases stayed unmatched. CDR1 and CDR2 (germline): DFQATT, SNEGSKA (reference sequence). The CDR3 covers 16 residues. Written as DNA, the CDR3 is TGCAGTGCTAGAGGGCTTGAGACAGGGGGGTTGGATACGCAGTATTTT. Translating gives CSARGLETGGLDTQYF.

In this sample, this clonotype turned up a few times. As the CDR3 is not closed by the conserved phenylalanine or tryptophan, this likely results from a read error. This chain links TRBV7-8 with TRBJ2-3; tentative D call: TRBD2 (7 bases). This CDR3 has 16 amino acids. Germline CDR1 and CDR2: SGHVS and FQNEAQ. The ends were cut back, 1 base at V and 2 bases at J, with 13 bases in the middle. The CDR3 is CASSLVGGGVTDTQYL. The CDR3 DNA follows: TGTGCCAGCAGCTTAGTGGGGGGGGGCGTCACAGATACGCAGTATCTT.

This chain links TRBV7-9 with TRBJ2-6, with 8 bases matching TRBD2. This CDR3 has 19 amino acids. Germline CDR1 is SEHNR and CDR2 is FQNEAQ (reference sequence). J was trimmed by 0 bases and V by 2 bases; bases with no gene match: 9. CDR3 coding DNA: TGTGCCAGCAGCTTAATCAGCGGGGGATCTTTCTCTGGGGCCAACGTCCTGACTTTC. It codes for CASSLISGGSFSGANVLTF.

In this sample, this clonotype turned up many times. This CDR3 is CSAISGRAGDYEQYF. The CDR3 bases are TGCAGTGCTATCTCAGGCAGGGCTGGAGACTACGAGCAGTACTTC. V is TRBV20-1 and J is TRBJ2-7; D may be TRBD1 (5 bases). The germline V gene has CDR1 DFQATT and CDR2 SNEGSKA (reference sequence). The CDR3 has 15 amino acids. V lost 4 bases and J 3 bases, leaving 19 bases between the germline ends.

Comments on this clonotype: A much larger clone differs from this one at a single base, so this may be a read error. The V call is TRBV20-1, the J call TRBJ2-7, with D possibly being TRBD2 (5 bases). The CDR3 loop spans 14 amino acids. Per the germline V gene, CDR1 is DFQATT and CDR2 is SNEGSKA (reference sequence). V was cut by 4 bases and J by 7 bases, with 20 bases left in between. In nucleotides, the CDR3 is TGCAGTGCTACGACGGCGCCACCCCCGGGGGAGCAGTACTTC. Amino acid sequence: CSATTAPPPGEQYF.

In this sample, this clonotype turned up many times. The chain employs TRBV12-3 or TRBV12-4 and TRBJ1-2, with D perhaps TRBD1 (5 bases). The germline V and J ends were trimmed by 8 bases and 7 bases, with 17 bases remaining between them. The CDR3 contains 13 residues. In DNA form, the CDR3 reads TGTGCCAGCGCCGGCCTCCGGGGGGGTGGCTACACCTTC. It is translated as CASAGLRGGGYTF.

The sample holds many counts of this clonotype. This sequence joins TRBV28 and TRBJ1-2, with D tentatively TRBD1 (5 bases). V dropped 10 bases and J dropped 7 bases, with 19 bases sitting between them. Germline V lookup: CDR1 MDHEN, CDR2 SYDVKM. This CDR3 has 13 amino acids. CDR3 in DNA: TGTGCCATCCCAGGGAGGGGTGCGGGTGGCTACACCTTC. This translates into CAIPGRGAGGYTF.